The 4 T cell receptor beta chains below were found in one sample sequenced in a study of shared clonotypes between healthy human individuals. Libraries were prepared by immunoSEQ multiplex PCR; TCRdb keeps only in-frame clonotypes and omits some of them. The table lists about 1.1 million clones, approximately 80% of them singletons, with roughly 0.82% in the top ten. Source material: memory CD4+ T cells from PBMCs. The subset is: CD45RA-negative fraction. The source of these receptors is a young man in good health. Some clones in this sample may be carry-over from other donors' samples.

This rearrangement joins TRBV5-1 to TRBJ2-2, with 7 positions matching TRBD2. Germline V gene lookup returns CDR1 SGHRS and CDR2 YFSETQ. After removal of 6 bases from V and 2 bases from J, the junction contained 10 bases not matched to a gene. The CDR3 is 16 residues long. The CDR3 here is CASMQLASGNTGELFF. The DNA of the CDR3 is TGCGCCAGCATGCAGTTGGCTAGCGGCAACACCGGGGAGCTGTTTTTT.

V and J are TRBV5-4 and TRBJ1-1; TRBD1 matches 7 bases. This CDR3 has 15 residues. V was clipped by 4 bases and J by 0 bases; unmatched bases: 6. Germline CDR1 SGHNT, CDR2 YYREEE (reference sequence). The CDR3 here is CASSELDRLNTEAFF. DNA of the CDR3: TGTGCCAGCAGCGAACTGGACAGGCTGAACACTGAAGCTTTCTTT.

The chain combines TRBV5-8 with TRBJ1-4; D is undetermined. The germline V and J ends were trimmed by 3 bases and 3 bases, with 12 bases remaining between them. CDR1 SGHTS and CDR2 YDEGEE come from the germline V gene. The CDR3 covers 15 residues. CDR3: CASSSLPGPNEKLFF. DNA of the CDR3: TGTGCCAGCAGCTCATTACCAGGCCCTAATGAAAAACTGTTTTTT.

This clone was observed at least ten times. The rearrangement uses TRBV12-2 and TRBJ2-7; the table's D call of TRBD1 was not tested on the DNA. TRBV12-2 is an annotated pseudogene. The CDR3 extends over 17 amino acids. Here the CDR3 reads CASRLGGLTGDLCEQYF. The CDR3 region has the DNA TGTGCAAGTCGCTTAGGGGGATTGACAGGGGATCTCTGCGAGCAGTACTTC.